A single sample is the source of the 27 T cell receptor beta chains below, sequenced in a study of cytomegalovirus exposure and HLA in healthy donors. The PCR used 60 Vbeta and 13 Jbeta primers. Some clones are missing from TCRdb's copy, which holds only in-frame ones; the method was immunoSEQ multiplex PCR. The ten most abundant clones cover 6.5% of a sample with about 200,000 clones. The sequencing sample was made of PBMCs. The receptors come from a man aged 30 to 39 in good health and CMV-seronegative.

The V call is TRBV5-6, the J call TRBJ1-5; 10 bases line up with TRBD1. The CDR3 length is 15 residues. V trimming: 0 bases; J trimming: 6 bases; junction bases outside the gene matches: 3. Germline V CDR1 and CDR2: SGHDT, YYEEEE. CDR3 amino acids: CASSLGDRGPQPQHF. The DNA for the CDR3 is TGTGCCAGCAGCTTGGGAGACAGGGGGCCTCAGCCCCAGCATTTT.

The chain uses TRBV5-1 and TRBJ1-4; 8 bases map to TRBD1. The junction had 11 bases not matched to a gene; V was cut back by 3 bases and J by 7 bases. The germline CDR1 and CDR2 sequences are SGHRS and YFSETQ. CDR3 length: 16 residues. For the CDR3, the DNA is TGCGCCAGCAGCTCAATCCCCAGGGGGCGGGGTGAAAAACTGTTTTTT. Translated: CASSSIPRGRGEKLFF.

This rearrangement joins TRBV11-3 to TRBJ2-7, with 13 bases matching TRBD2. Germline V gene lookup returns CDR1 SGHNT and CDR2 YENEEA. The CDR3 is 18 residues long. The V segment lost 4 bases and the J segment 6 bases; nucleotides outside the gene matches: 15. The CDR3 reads CASSSGLAGVISNPEQYF. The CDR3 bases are TGTGCCAGCAGCTCCGGACTAGCGGGGGTGATATCTAATCCCGAGCAGTACTTC.

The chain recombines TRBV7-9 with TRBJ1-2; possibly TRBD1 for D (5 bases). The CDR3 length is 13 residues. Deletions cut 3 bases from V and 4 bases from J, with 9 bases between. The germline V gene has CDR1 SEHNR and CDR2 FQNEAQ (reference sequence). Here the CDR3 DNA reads TGTGCCAGCAGCTTTGGGGCCGGCTATGGCTACACCTTC. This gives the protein CASSFGAGYGYTF.

Written as DNA, the CDR3 is TGTGCCAGCTCGCCGGGACAGGGCCACTACAATGAGCAGTTCTTC. Translating it yields CASSPGQGHYNEQFF. The chain employs TRBV18 and TRBJ2-1; 9 bases are a match to TRBD1. CDR3 length: 15 amino acids. After removal of 6 bases from V and 3 bases from J, the junction contained 6 bases not matched to a gene. The germline V gene has CDR1 KGHSH and CDR2 LQKENI.

CDR3 residues: CASKAGQDSRYYGYTF. DNA for the CDR3: TGCGCCAGCAAGGCCGGACAGGACTCCAGGTACTATGGCTACACCTTC. The chain links TRBV10-2 to TRBJ1-2; TRBD1 matches 7 bases. Per germline, CDR1 WSHSY and CDR2 SAAADI. This CDR3 has 16 amino acids. Trimming at V came to 7 bases and at J to 3 bases, leaving 14 bases not matched to a gene.

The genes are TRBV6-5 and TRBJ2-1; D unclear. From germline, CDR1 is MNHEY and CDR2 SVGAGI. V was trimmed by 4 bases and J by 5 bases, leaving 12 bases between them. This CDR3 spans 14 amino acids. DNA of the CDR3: TGTGCCAGCAGTTCAGTACAAACGAACAATGAGCAGTTCTTC. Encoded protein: CASSSVQTNNEQFF.

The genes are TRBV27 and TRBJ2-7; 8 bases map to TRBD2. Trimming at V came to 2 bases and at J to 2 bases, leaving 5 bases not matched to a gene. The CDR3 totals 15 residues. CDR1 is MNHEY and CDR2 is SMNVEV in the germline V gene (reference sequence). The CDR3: CASSLKLADTYEQYF. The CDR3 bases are TGTGCCAGCAGTTTAAAACTAGCGGATACCTACGAGCAGTACTTC.

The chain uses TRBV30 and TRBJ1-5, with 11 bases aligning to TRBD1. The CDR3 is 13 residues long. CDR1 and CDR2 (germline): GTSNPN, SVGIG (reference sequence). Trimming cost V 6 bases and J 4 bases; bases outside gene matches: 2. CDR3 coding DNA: TGTGCCTGCGGGACAGGGGGGAATCAGCCCCAGCATTTT. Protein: CACGTGGNQPQHF.

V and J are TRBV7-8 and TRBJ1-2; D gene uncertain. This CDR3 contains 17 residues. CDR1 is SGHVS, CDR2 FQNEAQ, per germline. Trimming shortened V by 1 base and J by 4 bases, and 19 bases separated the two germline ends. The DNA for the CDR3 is TGTGCCAGCAGCTTAGTGCGTTCGGGGTTCTTGGGCTATGGCTACACCTTC. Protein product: CASSLVRSGFLGYGYTF.

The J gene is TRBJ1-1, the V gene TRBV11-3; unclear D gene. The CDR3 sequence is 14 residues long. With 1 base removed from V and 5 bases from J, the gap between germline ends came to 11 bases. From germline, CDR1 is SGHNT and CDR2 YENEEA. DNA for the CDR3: TGTGCCAGCAGCTTAGGAGGGATTGTAACTGAAGCTTTCTTT. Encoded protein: CASSLGGIVTEAFF.

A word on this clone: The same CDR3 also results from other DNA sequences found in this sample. The CDR3 region has the DNA TGTGCCAGCAGCTTTTTGGGGGGCACTGAAGCTTTCTTT. This encodes CASSFLGGTEAFF. V usage is TRBV7-9 and J usage is TRBJ1-1; the D gene is possibly TRBD1 (5 bases). Germline CDR1 and CDR2: SEHNR and FQNEAQ (reference sequence). Between the trimmed V and J ends, which lost 3 bases and 4 bases, there was a span of 9 bases. The length of the CDR3 is 13 residues.

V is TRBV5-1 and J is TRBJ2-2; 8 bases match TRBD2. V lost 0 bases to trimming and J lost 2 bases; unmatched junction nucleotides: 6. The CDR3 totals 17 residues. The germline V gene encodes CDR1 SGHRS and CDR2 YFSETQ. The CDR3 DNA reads TGCGCCAGCAGCTTGGGAGTGTTAGCGGGAAACACCGGGGAGCTGTTTTTT. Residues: CASSLGVLAGNTGELFF.

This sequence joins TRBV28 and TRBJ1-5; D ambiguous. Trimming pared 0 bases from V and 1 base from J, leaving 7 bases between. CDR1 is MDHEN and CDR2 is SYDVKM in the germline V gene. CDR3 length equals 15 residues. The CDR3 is CASSLWAASNQPQHF. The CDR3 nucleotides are TGTGCCAGCAGTTTATGGGCCGCCAGCAATCAGCCCCAGCATTTT.

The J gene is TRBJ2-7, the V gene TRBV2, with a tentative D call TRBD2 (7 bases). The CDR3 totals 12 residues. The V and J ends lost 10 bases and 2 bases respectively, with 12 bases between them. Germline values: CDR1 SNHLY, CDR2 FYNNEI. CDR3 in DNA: TGTGCCACCGGGGGGCTGGCCTACGAGCAGTACTTC. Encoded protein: CATGGLAYEQYF.

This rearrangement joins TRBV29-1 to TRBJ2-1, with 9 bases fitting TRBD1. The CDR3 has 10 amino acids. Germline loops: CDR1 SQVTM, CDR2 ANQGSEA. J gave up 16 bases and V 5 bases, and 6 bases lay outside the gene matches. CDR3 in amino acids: CSVSRDRAFF. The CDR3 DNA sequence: TGCAGCGTTTCTCGGGACAGGGCCTTCTTC.

Here the CDR3 DNA reads TGTGCCAGCAGCCAGGAAGGGGCGCTTGGCACTGAAGCTTTCTTT. Amino acids: CASSQEGALGTEAFF. The chain is built from TRBV14 and TRBJ1-1; possible D gene TRBD1, 5 bases. The V gene lost 3 bases and the J gene lost 4 bases, with 15 bases spanning the gap. The length of the CDR3 is 15 residues. Per the germline V gene, CDR1 is SGHDN and CDR2 is FVKESK.

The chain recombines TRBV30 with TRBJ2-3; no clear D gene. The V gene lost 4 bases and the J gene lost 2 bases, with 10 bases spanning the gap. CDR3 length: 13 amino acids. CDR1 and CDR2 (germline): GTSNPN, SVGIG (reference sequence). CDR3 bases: TGTGCCTGGAACAGCCTCCTCACAGATACGCAGTATTTT. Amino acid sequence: CAWNSLLTDTQYF.

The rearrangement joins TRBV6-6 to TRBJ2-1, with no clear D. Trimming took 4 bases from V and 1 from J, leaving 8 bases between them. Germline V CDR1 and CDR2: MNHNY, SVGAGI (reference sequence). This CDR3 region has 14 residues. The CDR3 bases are TGTGCCAGCAGTTCGGGTGGGTCCTACAATGAGCAGTTCTTC. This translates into CASSSGGSYNEQFF.

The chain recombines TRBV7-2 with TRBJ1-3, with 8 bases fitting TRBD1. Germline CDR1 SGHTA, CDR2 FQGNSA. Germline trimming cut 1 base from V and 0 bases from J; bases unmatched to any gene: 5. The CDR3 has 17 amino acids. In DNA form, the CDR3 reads TGTGCCAGCAGCTTAGTTGGGACAGGCTTCTCTGGAAACACCATATATTTT. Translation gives CASSLVGTGFSGNTIYF.

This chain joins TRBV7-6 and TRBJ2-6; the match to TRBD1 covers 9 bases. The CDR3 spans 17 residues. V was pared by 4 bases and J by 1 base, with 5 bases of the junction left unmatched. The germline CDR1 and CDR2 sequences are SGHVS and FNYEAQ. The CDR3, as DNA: TGTGCCAGCAGCTGGGGACAGGGCAGGTCTGGGGCCAACGTCCTGACTTTC. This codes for CASSWGQGRSGANVLTF. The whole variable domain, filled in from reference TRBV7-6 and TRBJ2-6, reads GAGVSQSPRYKVTKRGQDVALRCDPISGHVSLYWYRQALGQGPEFLTYFNYEAQQDKSGLPNDRFSAERPEGSISTLTIQRTEQRDSAMYRCASSWGQGRSGANVLTFGAGSRLTVL.

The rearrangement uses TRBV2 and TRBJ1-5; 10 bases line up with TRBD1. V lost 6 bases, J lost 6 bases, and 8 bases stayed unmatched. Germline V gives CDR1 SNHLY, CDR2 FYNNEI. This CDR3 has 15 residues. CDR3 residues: CASSKGTGDFQPQHF. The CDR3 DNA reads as TGTGCCAGCAGCAAAGGGACAGGGGATTTTCAGCCCCAGCATTTT.

The CDR3 protein is CASSSAAGQGRQPQHF. In DNA, the CDR3 is TGTGCCAGCAGTAGCGCCGCGGGACAGGGCCGTCAGCCCCAGCATTTT. The rearrangement links TRBV28 to TRBJ1-5, with 9 bases identical to TRBD1. The CDR3 is 16 amino acids. Germline V gene data show CDR1 as MDHEN and CDR2 as SYDVKM. The trim removed 5 bases at V and 6 bases at J, leaving 11 bases unmatched. Complete variable domain (other parts from reference TRBV28 and TRBJ1-5): DVKVTQSSRYLVKRTGEKVFLECVQDMDHENMFWYRQDPGLGLRLIYFSYDVKMKEKGDIPEGYSVSREKKERFSLILESASTNQTSMYLCASSSAAGQGRQPQHFGDGTRLSIL.

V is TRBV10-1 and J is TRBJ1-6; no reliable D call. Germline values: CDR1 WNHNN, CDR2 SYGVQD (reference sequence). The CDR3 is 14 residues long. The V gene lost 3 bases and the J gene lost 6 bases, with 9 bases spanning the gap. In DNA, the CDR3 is TGCGCCAGCAGTGATCGAGGATTTAATTCACCCCTCCACTTT. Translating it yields CASSDRGFNSPLHF.

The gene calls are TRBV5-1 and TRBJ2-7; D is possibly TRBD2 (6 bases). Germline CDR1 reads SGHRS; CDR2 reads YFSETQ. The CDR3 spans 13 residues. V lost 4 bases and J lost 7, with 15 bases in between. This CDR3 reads CASSAGTLGEQYF. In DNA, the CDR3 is TGCGCCAGCAGCGCTGGGACTTTGGGGGAGCAGTACTTC.

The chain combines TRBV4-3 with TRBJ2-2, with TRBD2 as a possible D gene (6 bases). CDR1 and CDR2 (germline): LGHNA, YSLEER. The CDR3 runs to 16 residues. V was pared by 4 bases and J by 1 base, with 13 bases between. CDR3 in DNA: TGCGCCAGCAGCCTCCTGAACGGGGGGAACACCGGGGAGCTGTTTTTT. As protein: CASSLLNGGNTGELFF.

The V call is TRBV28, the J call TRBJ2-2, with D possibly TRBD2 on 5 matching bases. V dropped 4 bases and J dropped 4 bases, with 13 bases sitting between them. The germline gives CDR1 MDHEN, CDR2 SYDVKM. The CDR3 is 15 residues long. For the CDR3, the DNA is TGTGCCAGCAGTTCCGTTGGGGAGCGCACCGGGGAGCTGTTTTTT. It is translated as CASSSVGERTGELFF.